These T cell receptor beta chains were read from a single sample in a study of early T cells in non-severe SARS-CoV-2 infection. Each CDR3 protein gets one entry after TCRdb re-called the 5' RACE reads with MiXCR. The table records tens of thousands of distinct CDR3 sequences, roughly 6% of them present only once. Material: whole blood, obtained at baseline. These receptor sequences come from an adult who was a healthcare worker with PCR-confirmed SARS-CoV-2 infection or an uninfected control (not recorded which). Each CDR3 is given with its conserved first and last residue.

V gene,J gene,CDR3 protein
TRBV7-2,TRBJ1-2,CASSFTVGYGYTF
TRBV5-5,TRBJ2-3,CASSLVGTTGDTQYF
TRBV29-1,TRBJ2-1,CSVEEGKAGDEQFF
TRBV4-3,TRBJ1-1,CASSQVWKPGQPPNTEAFF
TRBV18,TRBJ1-6,CASSPLPPRTGVNSPLHF
TRBV5-1,TRBJ1-1,CASSVSRATEAFF
TRBV5-1,TRBJ2-3,CASSLGRRIITDTQYF
TRBV6-1,TRBJ2-7,CASSASGGSYEQYF
TRBV11-2,TRBJ2-3,CASSLSASTDTQYF
TRBV5-6,TRBJ1-1,CASSPGDRVNTEAFF
TRBV7-9,TRBJ1-1,CASSFGNSNTEAFF
TRBV7-2,TRBJ2-1,CASSLGGTGRRNEQFF
TRBV5-4,TRBJ1-3,CASTTRTGNTIYF
TRBV25-1,TRBJ2-5,CASSEYAFGGQETQYF
TRBV3-1,TRBJ2-2,CASSTTGELFF
TRBV20-1,TRBJ1-1,CSARGTGMNTEAFF
TRBV28,TRBJ2-7,CASSDGTGVLHEQYF
TRBV7-2,TRBJ2-2,CASSLRPPGELFF
TRBV20-1,TRBJ2-7,CSARGEARTYEQYF
TRBV14,TRBJ1-4,CASSRLKGAVEKLFF
TRBV29-1,TRBJ1-1,CSAQGQMNTEAFF
TRBV5-8,TRBJ1-1,CASSIWDRRNTEAFF
TRBV5-1,TRBJ2-1,CASSLAKTGQQYNEQFF
TRBV12-3/TRBV12-4,TRBJ1-4,CASSRAGFFRKLFF
TRBV12-3/TRBV12-4,TRBJ2-1,CASSPMGGNEQFF
TRBV19,TRBJ2-7,CASSIATEQYF
TRBV20-1,TRBJ2-1,CSASAPRLAGARGEQFF
TRBV12-3/TRBV12-4,TRBJ2-1,CASRVLEGEQFF
TRBV24-1,TRBJ2-1,CATSDPRQALTYNEQFF
TRBV29-1,TRBJ2-7,CSVPSGTGATGQYF
TRBV12-3/TRBV12-4,TRBJ1-6,CASSFRQTQNSPLHF
TRBV11-2,TRBJ1-3,CASSFPGVPSGNTIYF
TRBV18,TRBJ1-1,CASSPQVGVLGTEAFF
TRBV4-1,TRBJ1-2,CASSQGQGANTVFYGYTF
TRBV9,TRBJ1-2,CASSVGIAVGYGYTF
TRBV9,TRBJ1-1,CASSVRLGTAEAFF
TRBV5-3,TRBJ2-7,CARRQFENEQYF
TRBV29-1,TRBJ1-5,CSVGRDTNQPQHF
TRBV20-1,TRBJ2-5,CSATSLAGVVTQYF
TRBV7-2,TRBJ2-2,CASSLQGGGGELFF
TRBV11-2,TRBJ2-3,CASSSRTGERTDTQYF
TRBV10-1,TRBJ2-3,CASSESLATDTQYF
TRBV29-1,TRBJ1-1,CSAKDRTNTEAFF
TRBV2,TRBJ2-3,CASRIRSTDTQYF
TRBV9,TRBJ1-4,CASSVQAGDEKLFF
TRBV20-1,TRBJ1-5,CSASGQGRIAEQPQHF
TRBV19,TRBJ1-2,CASSNPTGDYGYTF
TRBV12-3/TRBV12-4,TRBJ2-7,CASSLGGEQYF
TRBV20-1,TRBJ2-2,CSARLNAGNTGELFF
TRBV24-1,TRBJ2-1,CATSDLGNEQFF
TRBV29-1,TRBJ2-7,CSVELNFCYEQYF
TRBV7-2,TRBJ2-7,CASSWRGYYEQYF
TRBV20-1,TRBJ2-7,CSAGAKDEQYF
TRBV20-1,TRBJ1-2,CSAWGPEQGPGYTF